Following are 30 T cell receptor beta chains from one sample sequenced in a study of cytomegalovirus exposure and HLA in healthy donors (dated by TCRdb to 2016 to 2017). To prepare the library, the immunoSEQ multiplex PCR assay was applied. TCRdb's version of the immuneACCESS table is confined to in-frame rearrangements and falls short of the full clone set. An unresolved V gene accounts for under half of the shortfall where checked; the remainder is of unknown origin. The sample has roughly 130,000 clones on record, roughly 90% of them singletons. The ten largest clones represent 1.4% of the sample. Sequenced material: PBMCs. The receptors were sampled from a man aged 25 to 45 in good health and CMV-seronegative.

The DNA of the CDR3 is TGTGCCAGCAGCCAAGGAGCCCTCGGAGCTTTCTTT. It encodes CASSQGALGAFF. V is TRBV4-2 and J is TRBJ1-1, with D unresolved. Germline V gene data show CDR1 as LGHNA and CDR2 as YNFKEQ. The CDR3 loop spans 12 amino acids. The V and J ends lost 1 base and 10 bases respectively, with 10 bases between them.

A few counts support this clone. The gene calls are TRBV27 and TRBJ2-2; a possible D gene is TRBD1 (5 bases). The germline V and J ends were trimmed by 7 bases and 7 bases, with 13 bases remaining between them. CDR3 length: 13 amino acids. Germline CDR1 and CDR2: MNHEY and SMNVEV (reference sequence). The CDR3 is CASKSGQSGELFF. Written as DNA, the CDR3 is TGTGCCAGCAAGTCAGGGCAGAGCGGGGAGCTGTTTTTT.

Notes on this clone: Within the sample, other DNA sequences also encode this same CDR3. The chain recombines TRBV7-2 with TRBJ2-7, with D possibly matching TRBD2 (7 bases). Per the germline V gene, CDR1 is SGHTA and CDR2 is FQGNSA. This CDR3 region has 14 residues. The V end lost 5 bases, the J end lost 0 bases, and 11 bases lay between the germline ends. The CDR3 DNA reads TGTGCCAGCAGCCTAGGGGGGGGCTCCTACGAGCAGTACTTC. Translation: CASSLGGGSYEQYF.

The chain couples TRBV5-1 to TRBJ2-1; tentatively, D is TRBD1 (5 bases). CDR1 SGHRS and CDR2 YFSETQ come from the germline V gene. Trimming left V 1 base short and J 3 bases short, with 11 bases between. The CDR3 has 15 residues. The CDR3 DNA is TGCGCCAGCAGCTTGTTGGACAAGGGCTACAATGAGCAGTTCTTC. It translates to CASSLLDKGYNEQFF.

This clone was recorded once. The CDR3 coding sequence is TGTGCCAGCAGCTTAGAGCAGGGGGGCACCTACGAGCAGTACTTC. Protein product: CASSLEQGGTYEQYF. V and J are TRBV7-6 and TRBJ2-7, with D tentatively TRBD1 (7 bases). The V and J ends lost 1 base and 2 bases respectively, with 12 bases between them. The CDR3 has 15 residues. Germline V CDR1 and CDR2: SGHVS, FNYEAQ.

The CDR3 bases are TGTGCCAGCAGTTACTCCAGACAACAGCCCCAGCATTTT. Its protein is CASSYSRQQPQHF. The J gene is TRBJ1-5, the V gene TRBV6-5; D is unclear. The CDR3 contains 13 residues. CDR1 and CDR2 from the germline V gene are MNHEY and SVGAGI. Trimming shortened V by 0 bases and J by 7 bases, and 7 bases separated the two germline ends.

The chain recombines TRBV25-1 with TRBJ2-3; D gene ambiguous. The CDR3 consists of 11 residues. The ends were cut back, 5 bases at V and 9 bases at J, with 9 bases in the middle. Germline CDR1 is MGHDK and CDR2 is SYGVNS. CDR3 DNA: TGTGCCAGCAGTATGGGCAGGACGCAGTATTTT. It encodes CASSMGRTQYF.

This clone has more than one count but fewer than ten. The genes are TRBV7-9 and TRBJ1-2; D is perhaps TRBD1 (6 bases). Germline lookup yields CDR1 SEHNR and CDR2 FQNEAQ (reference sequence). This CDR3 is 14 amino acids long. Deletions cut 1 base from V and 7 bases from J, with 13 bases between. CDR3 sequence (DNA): TGTGCCAGCAGCTTAGGCCAGGGGAAAGGTGGCTACACCTTC. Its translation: CASSLGQGKGGYTF.

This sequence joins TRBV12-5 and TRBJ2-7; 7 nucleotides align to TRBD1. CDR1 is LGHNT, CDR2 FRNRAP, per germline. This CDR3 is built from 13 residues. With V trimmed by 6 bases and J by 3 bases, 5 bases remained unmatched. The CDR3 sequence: CASGSQGIYEQYF. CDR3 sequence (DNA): TGTGCTAGTGGGTCACAGGGGATCTACGAGCAGTACTTC.

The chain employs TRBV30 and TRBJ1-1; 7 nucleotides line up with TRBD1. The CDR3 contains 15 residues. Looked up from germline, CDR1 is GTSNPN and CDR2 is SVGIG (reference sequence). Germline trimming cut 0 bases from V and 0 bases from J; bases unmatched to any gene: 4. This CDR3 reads CAWSVGQGVNTEAFF. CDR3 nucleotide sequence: TGTGCCTGGAGTGTAGGTCAGGGGGTGAACACTGAAGCTTTCTTT. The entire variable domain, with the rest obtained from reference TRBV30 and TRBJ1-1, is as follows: SQTIHQWPATLVQPVGSPLSLECTVEGTSNPNLYWYRQAAGRGLQLLFYSVGIGQISSEVPQNLSASRPQDRQFILSSKKLLLSDSGFYLCAWSVGQGVNTEAFFGQGTRLTVV.

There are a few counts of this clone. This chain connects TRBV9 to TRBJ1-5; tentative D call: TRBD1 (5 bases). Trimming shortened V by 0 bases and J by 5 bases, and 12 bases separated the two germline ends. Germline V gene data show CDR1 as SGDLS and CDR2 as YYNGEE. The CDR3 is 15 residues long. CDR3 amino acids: CASSVAGGIHQPQHF. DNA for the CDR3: TGTGCCAGCAGCGTAGCTGGGGGGATCCATCAGCCCCAGCATTTT.

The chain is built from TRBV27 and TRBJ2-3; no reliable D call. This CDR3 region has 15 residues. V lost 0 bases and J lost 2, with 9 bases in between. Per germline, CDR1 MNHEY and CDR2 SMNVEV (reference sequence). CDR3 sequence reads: CASSLSSYLTDTQYF. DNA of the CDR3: TGTGCCAGCAGTTTATCCTCCTACCTCACAGATACGCAGTATTTT.

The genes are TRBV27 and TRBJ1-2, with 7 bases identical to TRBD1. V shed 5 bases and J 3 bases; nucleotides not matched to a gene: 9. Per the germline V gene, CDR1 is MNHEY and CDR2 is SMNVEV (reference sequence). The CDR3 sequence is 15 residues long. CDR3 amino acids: CASSRKPDRDYGYTF. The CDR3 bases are TGTGCCAGCAGTAGAAAGCCCGACAGGGACTATGGCTACACCTTC.

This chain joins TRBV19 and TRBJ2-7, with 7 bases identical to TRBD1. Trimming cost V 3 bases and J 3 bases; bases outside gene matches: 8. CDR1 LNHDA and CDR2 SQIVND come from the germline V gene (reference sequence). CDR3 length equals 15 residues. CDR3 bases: TGTGCCAGTAGTATGAGCCCGGACAGGCTCTACGAGCAGTACTTC. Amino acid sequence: CASSMSPDRLYEQYF.

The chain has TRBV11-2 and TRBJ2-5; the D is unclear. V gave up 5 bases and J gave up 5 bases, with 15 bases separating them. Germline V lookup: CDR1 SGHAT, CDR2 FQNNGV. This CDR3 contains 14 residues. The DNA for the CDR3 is TGTGCCAGCAGCGCCGATCGAGTAGTGGAGACCCAGTACTTC. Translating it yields CASSADRVVETQYF.

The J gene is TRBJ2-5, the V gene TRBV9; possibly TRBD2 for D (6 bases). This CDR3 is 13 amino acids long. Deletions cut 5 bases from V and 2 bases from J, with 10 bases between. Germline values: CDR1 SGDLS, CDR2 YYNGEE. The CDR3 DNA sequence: TGTGCCAGCAGTTTAGCGGCTCAAGAGACCCAGTACTTC. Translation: CASSLAAQETQYF.

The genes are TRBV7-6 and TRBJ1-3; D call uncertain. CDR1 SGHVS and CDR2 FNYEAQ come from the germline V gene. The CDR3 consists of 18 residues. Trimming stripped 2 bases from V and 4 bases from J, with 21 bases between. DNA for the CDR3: TGTGCCAGCAGCTTAAGGGAGTTCGGGGAGGAGTTGGGAAACACCATATATTTT. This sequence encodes CASSLREFGEELGNTIYF.

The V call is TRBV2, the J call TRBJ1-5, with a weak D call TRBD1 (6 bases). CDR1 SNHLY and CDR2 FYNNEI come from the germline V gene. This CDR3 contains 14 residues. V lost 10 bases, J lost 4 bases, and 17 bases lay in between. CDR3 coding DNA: TGTGCCACACAATCCGGGACATTGAATCAGCCCCAGCATTTT. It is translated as CATQSGTLNQPQHF.

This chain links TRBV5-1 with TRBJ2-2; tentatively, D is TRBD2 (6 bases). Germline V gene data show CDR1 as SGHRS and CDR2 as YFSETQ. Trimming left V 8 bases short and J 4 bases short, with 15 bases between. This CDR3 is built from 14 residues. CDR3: CASDNGGLTGELFF. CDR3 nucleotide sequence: TGCGCCAGTGATAACGGGGGACTCACCGGGGAGCTGTTTTTT.

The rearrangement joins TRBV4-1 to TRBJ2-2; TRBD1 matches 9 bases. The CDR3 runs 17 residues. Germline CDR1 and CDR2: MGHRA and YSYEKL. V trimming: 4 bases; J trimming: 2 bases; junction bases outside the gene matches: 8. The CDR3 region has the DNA TGCGCCAGCAGCCGACCGTCGGACAGGGGTAACACCGGGGAGCTGTTTTTT. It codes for CASSRPSDRGNTGELFF.

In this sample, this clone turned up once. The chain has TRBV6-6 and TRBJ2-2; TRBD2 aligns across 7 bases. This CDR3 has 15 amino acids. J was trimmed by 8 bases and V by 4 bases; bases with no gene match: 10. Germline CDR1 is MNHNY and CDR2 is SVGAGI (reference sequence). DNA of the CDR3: TGTGCCAGCAGTTCGGCCATGGGGGGGAAAGGGGAGCTGTTTTTT. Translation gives CASSSAMGGKGELFF.

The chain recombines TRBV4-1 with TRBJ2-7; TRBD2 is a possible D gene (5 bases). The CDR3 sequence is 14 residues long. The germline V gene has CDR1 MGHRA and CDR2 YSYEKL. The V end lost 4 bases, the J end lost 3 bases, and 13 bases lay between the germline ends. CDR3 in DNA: TGCGCCAGCAGCCCCCGAGTAGCGTTCTACGAGCAGTACTTC. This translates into CASSPRVAFYEQYF.

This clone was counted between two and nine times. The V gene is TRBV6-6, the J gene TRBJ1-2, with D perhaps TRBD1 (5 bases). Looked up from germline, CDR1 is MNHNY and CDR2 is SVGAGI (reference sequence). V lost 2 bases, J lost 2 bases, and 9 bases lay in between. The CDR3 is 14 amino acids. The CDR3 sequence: CASSYQQENYGYTF. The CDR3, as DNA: TGTGCCAGCAGTTACCAACAGGAGAACTATGGCTACACCTTC.

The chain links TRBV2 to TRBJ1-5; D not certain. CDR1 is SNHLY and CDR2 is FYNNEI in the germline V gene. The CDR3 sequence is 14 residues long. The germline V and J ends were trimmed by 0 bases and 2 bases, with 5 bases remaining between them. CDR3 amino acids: CASSEAPGNQPQHF. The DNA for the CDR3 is TGTGCCAGCAGTGAAGCGCCAGGCAATCAGCCCCAGCATTTT.

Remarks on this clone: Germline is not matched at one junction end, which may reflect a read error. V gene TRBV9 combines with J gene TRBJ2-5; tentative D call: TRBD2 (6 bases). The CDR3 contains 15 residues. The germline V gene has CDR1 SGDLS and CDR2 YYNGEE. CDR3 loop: CASSVEWGGQKTQYF. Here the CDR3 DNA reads TGTGCCAGCAGCGTAGAATGGGGAGGCCAAAAGACCCAGTACTTC.

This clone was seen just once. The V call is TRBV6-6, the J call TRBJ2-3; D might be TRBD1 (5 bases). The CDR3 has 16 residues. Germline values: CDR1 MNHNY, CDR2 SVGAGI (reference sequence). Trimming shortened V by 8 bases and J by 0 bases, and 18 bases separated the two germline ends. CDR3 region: CASCGQTASSTDTQYF. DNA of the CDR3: TGTGCCAGCTGCGGACAAACGGCATCTAGCACAGATACGCAGTATTTT.

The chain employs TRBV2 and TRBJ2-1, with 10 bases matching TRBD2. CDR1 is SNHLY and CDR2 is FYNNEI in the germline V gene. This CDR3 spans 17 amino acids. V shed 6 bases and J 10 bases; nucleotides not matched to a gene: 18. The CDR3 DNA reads TGTGCCAGCAGGCCGGGACTAGCGTATGCTACCTCCGGCGAGCAGTTCTTC. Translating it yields CASRPGLAYATSGEQFF.

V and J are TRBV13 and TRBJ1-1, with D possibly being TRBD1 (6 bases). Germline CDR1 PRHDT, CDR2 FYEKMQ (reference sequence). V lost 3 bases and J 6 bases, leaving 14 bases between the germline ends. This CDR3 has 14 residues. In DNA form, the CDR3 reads TGTGCCAGCAGCTTTCACAACGGACAGTCTGAAGCTTTCTTT. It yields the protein CASSFHNGQSEAFF.

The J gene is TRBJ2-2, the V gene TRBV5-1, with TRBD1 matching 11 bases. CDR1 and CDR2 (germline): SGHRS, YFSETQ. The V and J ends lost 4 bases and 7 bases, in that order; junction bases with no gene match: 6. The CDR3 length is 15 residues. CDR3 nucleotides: TGCGCCAGCAGCGTCGGACAGGGGGCGGGCGGGGAGCTGTTTTTT. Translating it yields CASSVGQGAGGELFF.

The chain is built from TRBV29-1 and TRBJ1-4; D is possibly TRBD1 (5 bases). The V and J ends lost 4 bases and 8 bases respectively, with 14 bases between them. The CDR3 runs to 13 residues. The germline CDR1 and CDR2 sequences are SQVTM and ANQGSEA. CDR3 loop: CSVARAGLEKLFF. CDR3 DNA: TGCAGCGTTGCTAGGGCAGGGCTGGAAAAACTGTTTTTT. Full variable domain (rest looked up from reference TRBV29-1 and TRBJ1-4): SAVISQKPSRDICQRGTSLTIQCQVDSQVTMMFWYRQQPGQSLTLIATANQGSEATYESGFVIDKFPISRPNLTFSTLTVSNMSPEDSSIYLCSVARAGLEKLFFGSGTQLSVL.